Presented here are 26 T cell receptor beta chains from one specimen sequenced in a study of Ad26.COV2.S vaccination and SARS-CoV-2 variants. The treatment here: some 19 received Ad26.COV2.S at low or high dose, single or two shots; roughly five received placebo; per-sample allocation not given. Collection of the samples took place on day 63 after the first injection of vaccine or placebo. The table came from immunoSEQ multiplex PCR; TCRdb's copy has only in-frame clones and leaves some out. Of approximately 300,000 clones in the sample, approximately 86% are singletons; the top ten hold 2% to 2.5%. Specimen: peripheral blood, collected in a trial of Ad26.COV2.S vaccine versus placebo. The receptor source for this set is a person between 18 and 65 years old who received the Ad26.COV2.S COVID-19 vaccine or a placebo.

CDR3 sequence: CASSGLAGVTDTQYF. CDR3 coding DNA: TGTGCCAGCAGCGGGTTAGCGGGGGTAACAGATACGCAGTATTTT. This sequence joins TRBV7-6 and TRBJ2-3, with TRBD2 identical over 9 bases. Per germline, CDR1 SGHVS and CDR2 FNYEAQ. With 5 bases clipped from V and 3 bases from J, the junction kept 6 bases outside the gene matches. This CDR3 spans 15 amino acids.

The rearrangement joins TRBV5-4 to TRBJ2-1; 7 nucleotides match TRBD2. Germline CDR1 and CDR2: SGHNT and YYREEE (reference sequence). Unmatched junction bases numbered 10, after V lost 4 bases and J lost 0 bases. This CDR3 has 17 amino acids. The CDR3 here is CASSLAAGGSSYNEQFF. The CDR3 bases are TGTGCCAGCAGCCTGGCAGCGGGCGGGAGCTCCTACAATGAGCAGTTCTTC. Based on the CDR3 plus reference TRBV5-4 and TRBJ2-1, the full variable domain is ETGVTQSPTHLIKTRGQQVTLRCSSQSGHNTVSWYQQALGQGPQFIFQYYREEENGRGNFPPRFSGLQFPNYSSELNVNALELDDSALYLCASSLAAGGSSYNEQFFGPGTRLTVL.

This clone was seen just once. V gene TRBV20-1 combines with J gene TRBJ1-1, with D possibly being TRBD1 (6 bases). The CDR3 spans 11 residues. Germline-derived CDR1 and CDR2 are DFQATT and SNEGSKA (reference sequence). Trimming removed 2 bases from V and 10 bases from J, with 11 bases in between. The CDR3 sequence is CSARWGLGAFF. CDR3 nucleotides: TGCAGTGCTAGATGGGGGCTCGGAGCTTTCTTT.

The V gene is TRBV12-3 or TRBV12-4, the J gene TRBJ1-3; D unclear. The germline V and J ends were trimmed by 6 bases and 9 bases, with 9 bases remaining between them. The CDR3 covers 11 residues. The CDR3 region is CASSPVPTIYF. DNA of the CDR3: TGTGCCAGCAGCCCCGTCCCCACCATATATTTT.

The rearrangement uses TRBV11-3 and TRBJ2-7, with 14 nucleotides matching TRBD2. Germline trimming cut 6 bases from V and 2 bases from J; bases unmatched to any gene: 6. The CDR3 has 16 amino acids. From germline, CDR1 is SGHNT and CDR2 YENEEA. The CDR3 DNA reads as TGTGCCAGCAGTCGGACTAGCGGGGGGCCGGCCTACGAGCAGTACTTC. This encodes CASSRTSGGPAYEQYF.

The chain couples TRBV11-1 to TRBJ2-7; D uncertain. Per the germline V gene, CDR1 is SGHAT and CDR2 is FQDESV (reference sequence). Trimming removed 1 base from V and 9 bases from J, with 16 bases in between. The CDR3 totals 14 residues. The CDR3 loop reads CASSLGARKDGQYF. CDR3 in DNA: TGTGCCAGCAGCTTAGGAGCCAGGAAGGACGGGCAGTACTTC.

This clone was detected only a few times. The V and J genes are TRBV10-3 and TRBJ1-2; no firm D call. V lost 4 bases to trimming and J lost 3 bases, with 9 bases between them. Germline V gene sequence: CDR1 ENHRY, CDR2 SYGVKD. The CDR3 consists of 13 residues. This CDR3 is CAISAGGYYGYTF. The CDR3 DNA reads TGTGCCATCAGTGCGGGCGGCTACTATGGCTACACCTTC.

This clone was counted only a few times. The chain carries TRBV28 and TRBJ1-1; D not certain. V was trimmed by 1 base and J by 4 bases, leaving 13 bases between them. CDR1 MDHEN and CDR2 SYDVKM come from the germline V gene. There are 15 residues in the CDR3. This CDR3 reads CASSLSRAGSTEAFF. The CDR3 DNA is TGTGCCAGCAGTTTATCTAGGGCGGGGAGCACTGAAGCTTTCTTT.

The chain has TRBV25-1 and TRBJ1-1; D is perhaps TRBD1 (5 bases). Germline assignment: CDR1 MGHDK and CDR2 SYGVNS. Trimming cost V 8 bases and J 5 bases, with 9 bases left between them. There are 11 residues in the CDR3. The CDR3 reads CASRRVTEAFF. The CDR3 nucleotides are TGTGCCAGCCGCAGGGTAACTGAAGCTTTCTTT.

The chain is built from TRBV6-5 and TRBJ1-3; the D gene is possibly TRBD1 (5 bases). Trimming stripped 0 bases from V and 7 bases from J, with 13 bases between. This CDR3 comprises 15 residues. Looked up from germline, CDR1 is MNHEY and CDR2 is SVGAGI. CDR3: CASSYSAAGANTIYF. DNA for the CDR3: TGTGCCAGCAGTTACTCGGCGGCCGGGGCGAACACCATATATTTT.

A single count supports this clone. The J gene is TRBJ1-6, the V gene TRBV18, with D possibly matching TRBD1 (5 bases). This CDR3 is built from 14 residues. The V end was cut by 2 bases, the J end by 10 bases, with 12 bases between. The germline V gene encodes CDR1 KGHSH and CDR2 LQKENI. The CDR3 here is CASSPEQKGSPLHF. The CDR3 nucleotides read TGTGCCAGCTCACCAGAACAAAAGGGGTCACCCCTCCACTTT.

The chain couples TRBV10-3 to TRBJ1-2; D remains ambiguous. Per the germline V gene, CDR1 is ENHRY and CDR2 is SYGVKD. The ends were cut back, 3 bases at V and 2 bases at J, with 13 bases in the middle. CDR3 length: 15 amino acids. The CDR3 sequence is CAISDGITANYGYTF. Here the CDR3 DNA reads TGTGCCATCAGTGACGGTATCACGGCCAACTATGGCTACACCTTC.

The chain links TRBV5-1 to TRBJ1-4; D possibly corresponds to TRBD1 (5 bases). Germline CDR1 SGHRS, CDR2 YFSETQ. CDR3 size: 13 residues. The germline V and J ends were trimmed by 4 bases and 5 bases, with 9 bases remaining between them. CDR3 nucleotide sequence: TGCGCCAGCAGCGGGGGAGGGAATGAAAAACTGTTTTTT. Translating gives CASSGGGNEKLFF.

The rearrangement links TRBV9 to TRBJ2-1, with D possibly matching TRBD2 (5 bases). The CDR3 is made up of 15 amino acids. Per the germline V gene, CDR1 is SGDLS and CDR2 is YYNGEE. V lost 7 bases and J lost 0, with 14 bases in between. The CDR3 DNA is TGTGCCAGCGGTCTGGTGAGCGGCTCCTACAATGAGCAGTTCTTC. Translating it yields CASGLVSGSYNEQFF.

V gene TRBV5-1 combines with J gene TRBJ2-3; tentative D call: TRBD1 (5 bases). The V gene's germline CDR1 is SGHRS and CDR2 YFSETQ. Trimming stripped 5 bases from V and 0 bases from J, with 13 bases between. This CDR3 is 15 amino acids long. The CDR3 spells CASRRDSHSTDTQYF. DNA of the CDR3: TGCGCCAGCAGAAGAGACAGCCATAGCACAGATACGCAGTATTTT.

This chain connects TRBV18 to TRBJ1-6; tentative D call: TRBD1 (6 bases). Trimming left V 6 bases short and J 2 bases short, with 14 bases between. The CDR3 totals 16 residues. In germline, CDR1 is KGHSH, CDR2 LQKENI. The CDR3 spells CASSPSGEAYNSPLHF. The CDR3 region has the DNA TGTGCCAGCTCCCCCTCAGGGGAAGCCTATAATTCACCCCTCCACTTT. The whole variable domain, remainder taken from reference TRBV18 and TRBJ1-6, is NAGVMQNPRHLVRRRGQEARLRCSPMKGHSHVYWYRQLPEEGLKFMVYLQKENIIDESGMPKERFSAEFPKEGPSILRIQQVVRGDSAAYFCASSPSGEAYNSPLHFGNGTRLTVT.

The chain is built from TRBV5-1 and TRBJ1-1, with D perhaps matching TRBD1 (6 bases). Germline CDR1 SGHRS, CDR2 YFSETQ. This CDR3 spans 14 amino acids. V lost 0 bases and J lost 7, with 13 bases in between. CDR3 residues: CASSLDGGRSEAFF. The CDR3 DNA sequence: TGCGCCAGCAGCTTGGATGGGGGCCGCAGTGAAGCTTTCTTT.

This clone was detected once. The chain carries TRBV3-1 (or the pseudogene TRBV3-2) and TRBJ2-7, with TRBD1 as a possible D gene (6 bases). The CDR3 consists of 12 residues. Germline V gene data show CDR1 as LGHDT and CDR2 as YNNKEL (reference sequence). The ends were cut back, 3 bases at V and 5 bases at J, with 8 bases in the middle. CDR3 DNA: TGTGCCAGCAGCCAGGCAGGGGACGAGCAGTACTTC. Protein: CASSQAGDEQYF.

The J gene is TRBJ1-1, the V gene TRBV12-3 or TRBV12-4; D remains unclear. CDR3 length: 12 amino acids. V was pared by 7 bases and J by 4 bases, with 10 bases between. The CDR3 sequence is CASNSAGTEAFF. In DNA, the CDR3 is TGTGCCAGCAATTCGGCGGGCACTGAAGCTTTCTTT.

This clone has just one count. The genes are TRBV30 and TRBJ2-7; D not resolved. V lost 3 bases, J lost 7 bases, and 10 bases lay in between. CDR3 length equals 11 residues. Germline assignment: CDR1 GTSNPN and CDR2 SVGIG (reference sequence). The CDR3 protein is CAWSLIGEQYF. CDR3 DNA: TGTGCCTGGAGCTTGATAGGGGAGCAGTACTTC.

The chain is built from TRBV7-8 and TRBJ1-2; no definite D call. CDR3 length: 14 amino acids. From germline, CDR1 is SGHVS and CDR2 FQNEAQ. Between the trimmed V and J ends, which lost 0 bases and 8 bases, there was a span of 13 bases. CDR3 in DNA: TGTGCCAGCAGCTTAGCAAGCGGGGTCGGGGGCTACACCTTC. Translation gives CASSLASGVGGYTF.

The chain has TRBV21-1 and TRBJ1-5. TRBV21-1 is a documented pseudogene. There are 16 residues in the CDR3. The CDR3 DNA reads as TGTGCCCTTTCACGGGGAGTAAACGGCGGCAATCAGCCCCAGCATTTT. Amino acid sequence: CALSRGVNGGNQPQHF.

V gene TRBV29-1 combines with J gene TRBJ2-3; the D gene is possibly TRBD1 (6 bases). Germline values: CDR1 SQVTM, CDR2 ANQGSEA. V lost 6 bases and J lost 0, with 13 bases in between. CDR3 length: 14 amino acids. The CDR3 here is CSVGRTASTDTQYF. As DNA, the CDR3 is TGCAGCGTGGGAAGGACAGCTAGCACAGATACGCAGTATTTT.

J is TRBJ1-1 and V is TRBV5-4, with no clear D. V was cut by 3 bases and J by 8 bases, with 11 bases left in between. CDR1 is SGHNT, CDR2 YYREEE, per germline (reference sequence). The CDR3 runs 12 residues. DNA for the CDR3: TGTGCCAGCAGCTCTAACCCAGGAGAAGCTTTCTTT. Translated, it gives CASSSNPGEAFF. The whole variable domain, filled in from reference TRBV5-4 and TRBJ1-1, reads ETGVTQSPTHLIKTRGQQVTLRCSSQSGHNTVSWYQQALGQGPQFIFQYYREEENGRGNFPPRFSGLQFPNYSSELNVNALELDDSALYLCASSSNPGEAFFGQGTRLTVV.

This chain connects TRBV27 to TRBJ1-1; D may be TRBD1 (5 bases). The CDR3 is 13 amino acids. The V end was cut by 6 bases, the J end by 11 bases, with 19 bases between. Germline CDR1 is MNHEY and CDR2 is SMNVEV (reference sequence). Written as DNA, the CDR3 is TGTGCCAGCAGACCCAACCGGGGGTTGGCGGCTTTCTTT. This codes for CASRPNRGLAAFF.

This clone has only one observation. The chain recombines TRBV29-1 with TRBJ1-5; 7 bases match TRBD1. V shed 7 bases and J 5 bases; nucleotides not matched to a gene: 8. This CDR3 is 13 amino acids long. CDR1 is SQVTM, CDR2 ANQGSEA, per germline. The DNA of the CDR3 is TGCAGCGCTCGACAGGGTTACGATCAGCCCCAGCATTTT. Amino acid sequence: CSARQGYDQPQHF.